These 18 T cell receptor beta chains originate from one sample sequenced in a study of blood T cells in healthy people across ages. PCR was performed a second time for about 7 to 11 cycles using a sample-barcoded 5' primer and a J-beta primer mix. TCRdb reanalysed the 5' RACE reads using MiXCR and keeps one entry per CDR3 protein. The sample carries approximately 800,000 distinct CDR3 sequences, 35% to 40% recorded once. Sequencing was done on a sample of blood. Source of these receptors: a young man in good health.

This clonotype was recorded many times. The rearrangement joins TRBV12-3 or TRBV12-4 to TRBJ1-1; D is unclear. V lost 6 bases to trimming and J lost 2 bases, with 10 bases between them. The CDR3 extends over 13 amino acids. CDR3 sequence (DNA): TGTGCCAGCAGGCGGGAATTTAACACTGAAGCTTTCTTT. Translation: CASRREFNTEAFF.

This clonotype has only a few counts. The chain links TRBV12-3 or TRBV12-4 to TRBJ1-1; 9 bases match TRBD1. The CDR3 runs to 15 residues. Losses at the gene ends were 5 bases for V and 4 bases for J; bases not matched to a gene: 8. CDR3 region: CASSTGGARSTEAFF. CDR3 sequence (DNA): TGTGCCAGCAGTACAGGGGGCGCGAGGAGCACTGAAGCTTTCTTT.

Points on this clonotype: At one end, the junction sequence differs from germline, possibly due to a read error. The gene calls are TRBV6-5 and TRBJ1-1, with D unclear. The CDR3 sequence is 11 residues long. Looked up from germline, CDR1 is MNHEY and CDR2 is SVGAGI. The chain's CDR3 is CASTLGTEVFF. As DNA, the CDR3 is TGTGCCAGCACCCTGGGCACTGAAGTTTTCTTT.

The V gene is TRBV3-1, the J gene TRBJ1-2, with unresolved D. This CDR3 is built from 17 residues. V dropped 2 bases and J dropped 4 bases, with 20 bases sitting between them. Germline-derived CDR1 and CDR2 are LGHDT and YNNKEL (reference sequence). CDR3 nucleotide sequence: TGTGCCAGCAGCCAACCACCGAATACTGGACCGTCCTATGGCTACACCTTC. Protein sequence: CASSQPPNTGPSYGYTF.

The J gene is TRBJ2-1, the V gene TRBV5-4, with D tentatively TRBD1 or TRBD2 (6 bases each). The V end was cut by 4 bases, the J end by 3 bases, with 14 bases between. Germline CDR1 is SGHNT and CDR2 is YYREEE (reference sequence). The CDR3 consists of 15 residues. In nucleotides, the CDR3 is TGTGCCAGCAGCCTCCTAGGGGGACTCTACAATGAGCAGTTCTTC. This translates into CASSLLGGLYNEQFF.

The table lists this clonotype with many counts. The chain combines TRBV5-1 with TRBJ2-3, with a possible D match to TRBD2 (6 bases). Germline values: CDR1 SGHRS, CDR2 YFSETQ. This CDR3 is 15 amino acids long. V lost 1 base and J 0 bases, leaving 9 bases between the germline ends. CDR3 bases: TGCGCCAGCAGCTTGATGGGAGGCAGCACAGATACGCAGTATTTT. Its translation: CASSLMGGSTDTQYF.

This clonotype was found many times. The chain joins TRBV6-6 to TRBJ1-2; D is ambiguous. The V gene's germline CDR1 is MNHNY and CDR2 SVGAGI (reference sequence). CDR3 size: 11 residues. The V gene lost 8 bases and the J gene lost 8 bases, with 12 bases spanning the gap. The CDR3: CASQAGGGYTF. The CDR3 DNA sequence: TGTGCCAGCCAGGCCGGTGGGGGCTACACCTTC.

This clonotype was counted ten times or more. The J gene is TRBJ1-2, the V gene TRBV6-5; D unresolved. The CDR3 has 14 residues. The V gene lost 5 bases and the J gene lost 6 bases, with 16 bases spanning the gap. Germline CDR1 MNHEY, CDR2 SVGAGI. Here the CDR3 reads CASSHPSPENGYTF. DNA of the CDR3: TGTGCCAGCAGTCATCCGTCTCCAGAGAATGGCTACACCTTC.

This clonotype has just a few counts. The chain carries TRBV13 and TRBJ2-7, with D possibly TRBD2 on 6 matching bases. The V gene lost 5 bases and the J gene lost 0 bases, with 17 bases spanning the gap. The CDR3 loop spans 16 amino acids. Germline V gives CDR1 PRHDT, CDR2 FYEKMQ (reference sequence). Written as DNA, the CDR3 is TGTGCCAGCAGCCCCTCCAGTCGGGGGAGCTCCTACGAGCAGTACTTC. Translation gives CASSPSSRGSSYEQYF.

With respect to this clonotype: A junction end diverges from the germline sequence, so it may reflect a read error. The J gene is TRBJ2-7, the V gene TRBV27; D is uncertain. Looked up from germline, CDR1 is MNHEY and CDR2 is SMNVEV (reference sequence). The CDR3 spans 13 residues. Here the CDR3 reads CASSVVGLDEQCF. Written as DNA, the CDR3 is TGTGCCAGCAGTGTAGTGGGGTTGGATGAGCAGTGCTTC.

This clonotype was detected only a few times. V and J are TRBV4-1 and TRBJ1-2; D is possibly TRBD1 (5 bases). V was shortened by 2 bases and J by 8 bases, with 12 bases between the two germline ends. CDR3 size: 13 residues. The V gene's germline CDR1 is MGHRA and CDR2 YSYEKL. This CDR3 reads CASSQTPRGGYTF. The CDR3 DNA sequence: TGCGCCAGCAGCCAAACCCCCCGGGGGGGCTACACCTTC.

The J gene is TRBJ2-5, the V gene TRBV6-2 or TRBV6-3; 11 bases map to TRBD2. The V and J ends lost 6 bases and 6 bases, in that order; junction bases with no gene match: 9. The CDR3 contains 15 residues. Germline loops: CDR1 MNHEY, CDR2 SVGEGT. This chain's CDR3 is CASRHTSGGMKTQYF. CDR3 nucleotides: TGTGCCAGCAGGCATACTAGCGGGGGAATGAAGACCCAGTACTTC.

V and J are TRBV7-9 and TRBJ1-2; D is undetermined. From germline, CDR1 is SEHNR and CDR2 FQNEAQ (reference sequence). This CDR3 contains 13 residues. Trimming stripped 1 base from V and 5 bases from J, with 8 bases between. The CDR3 sequence is CASSLEPDYGYTF. CDR3 DNA sequence: TGTGCCAGCAGCTTAGAGCCCGATTATGGCTACACCTTC.

The V gene is TRBV5-6, the J gene TRBJ1-5; unclear D gene. The CDR3 consists of 13 residues. Germline V gene data show CDR1 as SGHDT and CDR2 as YYEEEE. V was cut by 0 bases and J by 9 bases, with 10 bases left in between. Written as DNA, the CDR3 is TGTGCCAGCAGCTTGGGGAGGCTCCCGCCCCAGCATTTT. Its translation is CASSLGRLPPQHF.

This clonotype has ten or more counts. The chain recombines TRBV12-3 or TRBV12-4 with TRBJ2-3; 9 bases line up with TRBD1. CDR3 length equals 15 residues. The ends lost 4 bases at V and 3 bases at J; junction bases unmatched: 5. Here the CDR3 DNA reads TGTGCCAGCAGTTCCCGGGACAGGGCAACAGATACGCAGTATTTT. This translates into CASSSRDRATDTQYF.

The J gene is TRBJ2-2, the V gene TRBV7-2; D is unresolved. CDR1 is SGHTA, CDR2 FQGNSA, per germline. The CDR3 has 11 amino acids. Trimming removed 7 bases at V and 2 bases at J, with 2 bases between. The DNA for the CDR3 is TGTGCCAGCATCAACACCGGGGAGCTGTTTTTT. Protein sequence: CASINTGELFF.

This clonotype was detected only a few times. The chain recombines TRBV5-5 with TRBJ2-3, with 9 nucleotides matching TRBD2. Trimming took 0 bases from V and 3 from J; bases not matched to a gene: 2. Germline CDR1 is SGHKS and CDR2 is YYEKEE (reference sequence). The CDR3 spans 15 residues. The chain's CDR3 is CASSLVGLATDTQYF. In nucleotides, the CDR3 is TGTGCCAGCAGCTTGGTGGGACTAGCAACAGATACGCAGTATTTT.

This clonotype occurred many times. The V gene is TRBV5-1, the J gene TRBJ2-5, with unresolved D. The CDR3 length is 14 residues. V was trimmed by 0 bases and J by 3 bases, leaving 9 bases between them. The germline V gene encodes CDR1 SGHRS and CDR2 YFSETQ. CDR3: CASSLGSREETQYF. CDR3 nucleotides: TGCGCCAGCAGCTTGGGTAGTCGGGAAGAGACCCAGTACTTC.